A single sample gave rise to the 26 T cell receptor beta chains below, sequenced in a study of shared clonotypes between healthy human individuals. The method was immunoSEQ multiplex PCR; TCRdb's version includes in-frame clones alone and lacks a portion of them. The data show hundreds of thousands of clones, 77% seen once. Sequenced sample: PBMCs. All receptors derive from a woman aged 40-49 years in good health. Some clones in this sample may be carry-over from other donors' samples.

CDR3 DNA sequence: TGTGCCAGCAGAACCCAGGGAATGGGCTCTGGAAACACCATATATTTT. Translation: CASRTQGMGSGNTIYF. The V and J genes are TRBV28 and TRBJ1-3; maybe TRBD1 (5 bases). This CDR3 has 16 amino acids. Looked up from germline, CDR1 is MDHEN and CDR2 is SYDVKM. V gave up 6 bases and J gave up 0 bases, with 15 bases separating them.

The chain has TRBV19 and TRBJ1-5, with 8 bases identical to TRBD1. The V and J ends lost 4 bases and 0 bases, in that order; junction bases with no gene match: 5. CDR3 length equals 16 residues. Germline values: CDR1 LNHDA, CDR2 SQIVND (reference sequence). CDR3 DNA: TGTGCCAGTAGTAGCCGACAGGGGAATAGCAATCAGCCCCAGCATTTT. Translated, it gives CASSSRQGNSNQPQHF.

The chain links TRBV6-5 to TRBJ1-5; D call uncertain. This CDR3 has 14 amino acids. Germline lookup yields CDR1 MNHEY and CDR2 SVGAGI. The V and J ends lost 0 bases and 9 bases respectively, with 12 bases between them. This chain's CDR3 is CASSYSARAGPQHF. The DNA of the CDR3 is TGTGCCAGCAGTTACTCGGCTCGGGCAGGGCCCCAGCATTTT.

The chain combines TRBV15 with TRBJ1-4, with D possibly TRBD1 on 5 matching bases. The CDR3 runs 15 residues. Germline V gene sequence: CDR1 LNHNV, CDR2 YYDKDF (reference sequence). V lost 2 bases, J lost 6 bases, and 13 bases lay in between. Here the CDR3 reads CATSRPGTEDEKLFF. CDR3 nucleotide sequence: TGTGCCACCAGCAGACCTGGGACTGAAGATGAAAAACTGTTTTTT.

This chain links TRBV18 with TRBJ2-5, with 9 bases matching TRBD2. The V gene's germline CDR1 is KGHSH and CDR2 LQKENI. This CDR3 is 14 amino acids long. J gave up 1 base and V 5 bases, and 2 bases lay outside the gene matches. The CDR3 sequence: CASSVAGVQETQYF. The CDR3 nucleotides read TGTGCCAGCTCAGTAGCGGGAGTCCAAGAGACCCAGTACTTC.

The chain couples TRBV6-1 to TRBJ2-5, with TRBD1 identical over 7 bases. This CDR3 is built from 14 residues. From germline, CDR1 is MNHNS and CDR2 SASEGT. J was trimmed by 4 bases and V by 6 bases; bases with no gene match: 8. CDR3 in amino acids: CASRRGLLGETQYF. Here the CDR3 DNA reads TGTGCCAGCAGAAGGGGGCTGTTGGGAGAGACCCAGTACTTC.

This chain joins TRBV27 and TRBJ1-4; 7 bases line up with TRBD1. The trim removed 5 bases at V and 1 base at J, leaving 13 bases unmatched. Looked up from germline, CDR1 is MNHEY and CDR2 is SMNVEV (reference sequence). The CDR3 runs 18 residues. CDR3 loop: CASSPKTGTAITNEKLFF. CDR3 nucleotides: TGTGCCAGCAGTCCAAAGACAGGGACGGCGATAACTAATGAAAAACTGTTTTTT. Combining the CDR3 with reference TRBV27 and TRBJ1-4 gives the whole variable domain EAQVTQNPRYLITVTGKKLTVTCSQNMNHEYMSWYRQDPGLGLRQIYYSMNVEVTDKGDVPEGYKVSRKEKRNFPLILESPSPNQTSLYFCASSPKTGTAITNEKLFFGSGTQLSVL.

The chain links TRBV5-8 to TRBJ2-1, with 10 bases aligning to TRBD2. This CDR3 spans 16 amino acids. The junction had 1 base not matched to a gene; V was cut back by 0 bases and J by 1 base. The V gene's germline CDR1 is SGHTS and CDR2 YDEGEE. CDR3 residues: CASSLVSGRSYNEQFF. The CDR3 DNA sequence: TGTGCCAGCAGCTTGGTTAGCGGGAGGTCCTACAATGAGCAGTTCTTC.

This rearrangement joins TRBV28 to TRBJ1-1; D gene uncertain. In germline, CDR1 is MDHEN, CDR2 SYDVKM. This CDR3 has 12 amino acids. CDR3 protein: CGTIGLDTEAFF. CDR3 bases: TGTGGGACTATAGGATTGGACACTGAAGCTTTCTTT.

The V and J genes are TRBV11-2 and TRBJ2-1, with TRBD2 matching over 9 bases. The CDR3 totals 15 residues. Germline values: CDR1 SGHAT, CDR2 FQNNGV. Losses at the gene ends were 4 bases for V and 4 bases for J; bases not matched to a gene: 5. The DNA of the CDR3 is TGTGCCAGCAGCTCTTTCCTAGCGGGGTACAATGAGCAGTTCTTC. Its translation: CASSSFLAGYNEQFF.

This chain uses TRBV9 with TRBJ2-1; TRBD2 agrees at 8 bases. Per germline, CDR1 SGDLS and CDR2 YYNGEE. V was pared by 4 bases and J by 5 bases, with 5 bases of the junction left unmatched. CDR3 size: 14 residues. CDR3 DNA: TGTGCCAGCAGCCAGAGGACTAGCCACAATGAGCAGTTCTTC. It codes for CASSQRTSHNEQFF. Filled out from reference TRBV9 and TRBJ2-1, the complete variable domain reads DSGVTQTPKHLITATGQRVTLRCSPRSGDLSVYWYQQSLDQGLQFLIQYYNGEERAKGNILERFSAQQFPDLHSELNLSSLELGDSALYFCASSQRTSHNEQFFGPGTRLTVL.

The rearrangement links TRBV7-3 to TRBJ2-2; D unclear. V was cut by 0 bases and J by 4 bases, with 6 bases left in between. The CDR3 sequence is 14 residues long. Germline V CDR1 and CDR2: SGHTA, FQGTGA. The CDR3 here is CASSLTLGTGELFF. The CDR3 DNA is TGTGCCAGCAGCTTAACGTTAGGCACCGGGGAGCTGTTTTTT.

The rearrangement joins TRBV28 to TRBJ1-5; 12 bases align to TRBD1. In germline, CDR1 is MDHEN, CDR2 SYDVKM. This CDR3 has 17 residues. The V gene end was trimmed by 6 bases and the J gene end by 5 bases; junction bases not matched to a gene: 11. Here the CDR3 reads CASSPWGDRGLYQPQHF. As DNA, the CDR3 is TGTGCCAGCAGCCCCTGGGGGGACAGGGGGCTCTATCAGCCCCAGCATTTT.

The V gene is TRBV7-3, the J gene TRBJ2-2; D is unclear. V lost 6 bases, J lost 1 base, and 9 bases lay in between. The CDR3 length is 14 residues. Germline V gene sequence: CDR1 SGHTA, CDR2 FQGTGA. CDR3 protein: CASSTQRNTGELFF. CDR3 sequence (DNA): TGTGCCAGCAGTACCCAGAGGAACACCGGGGAGCTGTTTTTT.

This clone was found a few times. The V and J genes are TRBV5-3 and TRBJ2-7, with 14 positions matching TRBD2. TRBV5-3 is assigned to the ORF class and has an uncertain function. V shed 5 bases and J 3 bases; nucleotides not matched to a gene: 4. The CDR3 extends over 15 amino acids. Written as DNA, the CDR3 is TGTGCCAGAAGTTGGGGACTAGCGGGAGACTACGAGCAGTACTTC. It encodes CARSWGLAGDYEQYF.

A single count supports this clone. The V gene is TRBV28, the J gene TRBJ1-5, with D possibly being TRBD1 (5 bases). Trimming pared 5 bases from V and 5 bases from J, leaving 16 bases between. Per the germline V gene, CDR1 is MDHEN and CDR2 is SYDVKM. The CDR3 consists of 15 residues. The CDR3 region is CASSDSREKYQPQHF. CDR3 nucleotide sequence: TGTGCCAGCAGTGACTCCAGGGAAAAGTATCAGCCCCAGCATTTT. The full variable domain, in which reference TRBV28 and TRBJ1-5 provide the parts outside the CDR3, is DVKVTQSSRYLVKRTGEKVFLECVQDMDHENMFWYRQDPGLGLRLIYFSYDVKMKEKGDIPEGYSVSREKKERFSLILESASTNQTSMYLCASSDSREKYQPQHFGDGTRLSIL.

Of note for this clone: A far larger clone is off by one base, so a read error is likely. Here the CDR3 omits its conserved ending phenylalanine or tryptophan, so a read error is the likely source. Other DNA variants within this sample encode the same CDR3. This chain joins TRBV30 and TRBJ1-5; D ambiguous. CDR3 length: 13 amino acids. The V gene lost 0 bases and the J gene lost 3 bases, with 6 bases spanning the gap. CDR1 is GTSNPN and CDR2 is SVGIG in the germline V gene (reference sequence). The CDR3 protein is CAWSVRVNQPQHL. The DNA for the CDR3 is TGTGCCTGGAGTGTACGGGTCAATCAGCCCCAGCATTTG.

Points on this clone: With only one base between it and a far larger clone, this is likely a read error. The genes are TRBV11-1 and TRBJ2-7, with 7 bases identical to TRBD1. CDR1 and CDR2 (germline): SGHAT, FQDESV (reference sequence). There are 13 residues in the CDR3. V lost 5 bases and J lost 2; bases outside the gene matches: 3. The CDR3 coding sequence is TGTGCCAGCAGCAGAGGGACAGCCTACGAGCAGTACTTC. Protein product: CASSRGTAYEQYF.

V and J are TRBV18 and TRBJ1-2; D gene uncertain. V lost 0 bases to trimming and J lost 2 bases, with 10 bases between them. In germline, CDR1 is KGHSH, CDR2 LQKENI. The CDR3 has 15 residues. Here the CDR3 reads CASSPPAVWNYGYTF. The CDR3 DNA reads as TGTGCCAGCTCACCACCTGCGGTCTGGAACTATGGCTACACCTTC.

The CDR3 bases are TGTGCCAGCAGTTCAGGGGAGAACACTGAAGCTTTCTTT. It codes for CASSSGENTEAFF. The rearrangement joins TRBV2 to TRBJ1-1; the D gene is possibly TRBD1 (6 bases). CDR3 length: 13 residues. Trimming took off 5 bases at V and 1 base at J, with 8 bases between the two ends. Germline CDR1 reads SNHLY; CDR2 reads FYNNEI. Together with reference TRBV2 and TRBJ1-1, the CDR3 gives the full variable domain: EPEVTQTPSHQVTQMGQEVILRCVPISNHLYFYWYRQILGQKVEFLVSFYNNEISEKSEIFDDQFSVERPDGSNFTLKIRSTKLEDSAMYFCASSSGENTEAFFGQGTRLTVV.

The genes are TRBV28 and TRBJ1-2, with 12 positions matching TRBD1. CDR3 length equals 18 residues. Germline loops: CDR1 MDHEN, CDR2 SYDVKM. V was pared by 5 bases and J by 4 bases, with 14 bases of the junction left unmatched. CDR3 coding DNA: TGTGCCAGCAGTCCTATCTCCCGGGACAGGGGGCGAATCTATGGCTACACCTTC. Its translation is CASSPISRDRGRIYGYTF.

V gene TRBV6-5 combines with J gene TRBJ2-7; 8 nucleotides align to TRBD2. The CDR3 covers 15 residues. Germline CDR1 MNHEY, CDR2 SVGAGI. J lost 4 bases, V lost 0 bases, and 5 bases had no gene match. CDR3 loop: CASSYSAGESYEQYF. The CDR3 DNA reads TGTGCCAGCAGTTACTCAGCGGGAGAGTCGTACGAGCAGTACTTC.

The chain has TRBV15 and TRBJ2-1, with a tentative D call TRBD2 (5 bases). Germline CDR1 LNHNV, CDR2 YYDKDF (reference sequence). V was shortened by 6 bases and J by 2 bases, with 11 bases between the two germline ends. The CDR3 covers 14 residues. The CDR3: CATSEPGTYNEQFF. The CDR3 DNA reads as TGTGCCACCAGTGAACCGGGGACCTACAATGAGCAGTTCTTC.

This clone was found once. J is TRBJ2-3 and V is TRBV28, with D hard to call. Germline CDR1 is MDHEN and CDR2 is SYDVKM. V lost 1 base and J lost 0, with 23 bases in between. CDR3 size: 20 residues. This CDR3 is CASSLFDAHLSWFSTDTQYF. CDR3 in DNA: TGTGCCAGCAGTTTATTTGATGCCCACCTCTCCTGGTTTAGCACAGATACGCAGTATTTT.

CDR3 coding DNA: TGTGCCAGCAGCCCCAGGGCCGAACTGGGAGAGACCCAGTACTTC. Translating gives CASSPRAELGETQYF. J is TRBJ2-5 and V is TRBV7-6, with TRBD1 as a possible D gene (5 bases). The CDR3 extends over 15 amino acids. CDR1 is SGHVS, CDR2 FNYEAQ, per germline. Deletions cut 5 bases from V and 4 bases from J, with 17 bases between.

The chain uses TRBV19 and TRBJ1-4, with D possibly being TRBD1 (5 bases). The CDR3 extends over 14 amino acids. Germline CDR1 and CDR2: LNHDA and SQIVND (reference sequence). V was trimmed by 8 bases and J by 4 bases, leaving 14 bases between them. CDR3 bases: TGTGCCAGTGCCGGACGGGGGTTTAATGAAAAACTGTTTTTT. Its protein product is CASAGRGFNEKLFF.